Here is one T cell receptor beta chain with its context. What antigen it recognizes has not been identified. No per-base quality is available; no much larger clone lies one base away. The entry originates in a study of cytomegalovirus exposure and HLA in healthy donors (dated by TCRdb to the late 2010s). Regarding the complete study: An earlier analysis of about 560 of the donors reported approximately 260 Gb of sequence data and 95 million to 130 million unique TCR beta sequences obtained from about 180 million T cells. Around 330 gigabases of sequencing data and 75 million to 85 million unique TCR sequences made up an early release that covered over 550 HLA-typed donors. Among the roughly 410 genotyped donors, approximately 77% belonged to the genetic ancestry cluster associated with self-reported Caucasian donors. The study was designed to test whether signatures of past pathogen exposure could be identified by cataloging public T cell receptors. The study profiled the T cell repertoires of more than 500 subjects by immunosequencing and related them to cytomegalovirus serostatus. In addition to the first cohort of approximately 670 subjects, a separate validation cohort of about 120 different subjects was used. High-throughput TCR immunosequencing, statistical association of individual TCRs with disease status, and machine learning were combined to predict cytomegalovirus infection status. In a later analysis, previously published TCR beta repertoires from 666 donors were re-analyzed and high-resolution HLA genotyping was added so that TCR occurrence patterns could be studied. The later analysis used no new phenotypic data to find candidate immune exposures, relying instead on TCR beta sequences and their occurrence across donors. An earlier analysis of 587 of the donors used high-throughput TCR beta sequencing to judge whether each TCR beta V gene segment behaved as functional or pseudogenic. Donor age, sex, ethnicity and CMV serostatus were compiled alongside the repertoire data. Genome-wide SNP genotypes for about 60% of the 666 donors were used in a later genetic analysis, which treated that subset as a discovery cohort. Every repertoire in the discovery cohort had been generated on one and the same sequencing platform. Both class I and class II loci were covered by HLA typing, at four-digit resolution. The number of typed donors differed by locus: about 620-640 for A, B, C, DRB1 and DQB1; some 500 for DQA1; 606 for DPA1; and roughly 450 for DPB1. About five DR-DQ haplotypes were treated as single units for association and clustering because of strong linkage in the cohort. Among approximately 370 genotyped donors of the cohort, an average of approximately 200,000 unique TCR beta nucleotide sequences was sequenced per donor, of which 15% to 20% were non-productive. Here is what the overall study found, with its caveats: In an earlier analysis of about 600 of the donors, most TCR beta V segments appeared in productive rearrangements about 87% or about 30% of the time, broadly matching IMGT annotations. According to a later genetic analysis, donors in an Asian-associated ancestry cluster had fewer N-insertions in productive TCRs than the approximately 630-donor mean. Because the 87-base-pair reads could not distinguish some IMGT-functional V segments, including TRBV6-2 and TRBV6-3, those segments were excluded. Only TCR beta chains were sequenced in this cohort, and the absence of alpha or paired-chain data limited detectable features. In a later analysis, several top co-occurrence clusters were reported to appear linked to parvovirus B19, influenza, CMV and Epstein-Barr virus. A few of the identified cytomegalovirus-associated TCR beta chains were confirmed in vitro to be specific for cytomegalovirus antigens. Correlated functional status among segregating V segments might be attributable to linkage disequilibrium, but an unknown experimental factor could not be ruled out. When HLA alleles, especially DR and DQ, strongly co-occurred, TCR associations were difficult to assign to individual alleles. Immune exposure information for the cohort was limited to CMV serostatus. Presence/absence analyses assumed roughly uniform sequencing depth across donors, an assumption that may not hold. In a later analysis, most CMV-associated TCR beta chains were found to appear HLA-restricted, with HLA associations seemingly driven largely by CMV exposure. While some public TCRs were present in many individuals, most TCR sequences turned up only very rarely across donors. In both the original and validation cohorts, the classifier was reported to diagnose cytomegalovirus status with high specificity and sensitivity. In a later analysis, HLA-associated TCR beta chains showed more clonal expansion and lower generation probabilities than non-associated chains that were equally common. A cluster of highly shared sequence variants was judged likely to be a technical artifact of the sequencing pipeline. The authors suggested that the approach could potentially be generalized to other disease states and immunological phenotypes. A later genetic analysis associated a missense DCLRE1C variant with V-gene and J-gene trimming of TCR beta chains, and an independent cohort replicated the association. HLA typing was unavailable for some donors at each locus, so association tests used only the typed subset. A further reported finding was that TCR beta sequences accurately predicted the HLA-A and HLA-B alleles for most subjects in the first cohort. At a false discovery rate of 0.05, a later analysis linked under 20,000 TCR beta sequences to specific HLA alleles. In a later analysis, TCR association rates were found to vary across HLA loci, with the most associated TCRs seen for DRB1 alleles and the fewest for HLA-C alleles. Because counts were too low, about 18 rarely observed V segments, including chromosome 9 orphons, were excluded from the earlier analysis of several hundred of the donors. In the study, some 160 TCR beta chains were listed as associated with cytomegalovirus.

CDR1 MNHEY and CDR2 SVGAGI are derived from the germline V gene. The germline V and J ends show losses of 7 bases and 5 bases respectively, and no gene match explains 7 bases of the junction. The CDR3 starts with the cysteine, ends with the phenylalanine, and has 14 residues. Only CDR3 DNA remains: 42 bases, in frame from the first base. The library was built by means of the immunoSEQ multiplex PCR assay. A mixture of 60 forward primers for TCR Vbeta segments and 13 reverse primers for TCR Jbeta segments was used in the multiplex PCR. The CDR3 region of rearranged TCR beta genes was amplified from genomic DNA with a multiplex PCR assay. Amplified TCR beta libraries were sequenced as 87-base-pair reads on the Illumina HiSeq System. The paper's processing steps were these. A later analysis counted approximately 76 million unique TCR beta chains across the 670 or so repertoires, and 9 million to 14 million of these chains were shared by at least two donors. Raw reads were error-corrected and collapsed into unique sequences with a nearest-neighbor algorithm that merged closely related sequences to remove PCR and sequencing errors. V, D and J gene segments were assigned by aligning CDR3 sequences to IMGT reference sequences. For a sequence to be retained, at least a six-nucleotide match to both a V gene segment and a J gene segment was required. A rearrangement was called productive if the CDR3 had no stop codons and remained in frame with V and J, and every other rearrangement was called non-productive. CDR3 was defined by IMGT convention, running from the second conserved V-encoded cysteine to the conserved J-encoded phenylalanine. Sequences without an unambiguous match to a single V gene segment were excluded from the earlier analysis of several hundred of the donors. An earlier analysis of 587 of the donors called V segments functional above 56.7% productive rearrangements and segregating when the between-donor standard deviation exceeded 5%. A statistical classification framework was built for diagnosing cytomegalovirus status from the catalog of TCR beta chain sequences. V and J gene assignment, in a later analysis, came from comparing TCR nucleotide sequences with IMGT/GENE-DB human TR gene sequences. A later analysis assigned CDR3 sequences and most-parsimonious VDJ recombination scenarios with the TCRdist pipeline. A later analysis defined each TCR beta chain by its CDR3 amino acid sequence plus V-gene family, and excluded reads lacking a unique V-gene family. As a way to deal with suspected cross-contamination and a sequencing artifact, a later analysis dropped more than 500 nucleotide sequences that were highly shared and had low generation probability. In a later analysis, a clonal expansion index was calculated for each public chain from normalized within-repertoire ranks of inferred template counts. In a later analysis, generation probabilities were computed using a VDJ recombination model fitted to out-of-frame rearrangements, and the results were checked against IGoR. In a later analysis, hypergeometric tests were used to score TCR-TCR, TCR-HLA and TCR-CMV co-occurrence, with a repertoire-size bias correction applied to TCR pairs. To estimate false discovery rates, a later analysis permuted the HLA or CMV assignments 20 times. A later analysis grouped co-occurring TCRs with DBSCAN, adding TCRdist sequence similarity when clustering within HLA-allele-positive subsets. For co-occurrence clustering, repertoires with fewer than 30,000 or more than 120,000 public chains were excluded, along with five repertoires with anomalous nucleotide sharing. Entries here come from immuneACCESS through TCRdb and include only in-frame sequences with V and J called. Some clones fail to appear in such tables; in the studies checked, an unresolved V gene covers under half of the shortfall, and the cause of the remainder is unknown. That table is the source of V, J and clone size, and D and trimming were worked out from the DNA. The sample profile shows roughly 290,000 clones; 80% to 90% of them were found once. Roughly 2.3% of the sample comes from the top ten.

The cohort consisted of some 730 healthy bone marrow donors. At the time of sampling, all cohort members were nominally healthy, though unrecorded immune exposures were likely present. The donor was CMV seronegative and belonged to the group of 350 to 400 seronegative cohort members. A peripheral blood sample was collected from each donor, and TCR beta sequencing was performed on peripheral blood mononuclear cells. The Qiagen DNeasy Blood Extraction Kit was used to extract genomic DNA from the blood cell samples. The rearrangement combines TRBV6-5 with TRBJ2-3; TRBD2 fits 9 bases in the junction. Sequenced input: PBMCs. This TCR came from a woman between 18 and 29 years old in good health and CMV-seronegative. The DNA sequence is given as TGTGCCAGCAATGCGGGGGGGGAAGGAGATACGCAGTATTTT. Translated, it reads CASNAGGEGDTQYF.